This TCR beta chain was captured in a study of cytotoxic CD8 clonotypes in ibrutinib-treated CLL. Looking at the study overall: Across the patients, roughly ten were relapsed/refractory, roughly 15 treatment-naive and under 18 IGHV unmutated.

Study-wide results and caveats: Public clonotypes occurred uncommonly; on treatment, they contracted or remained stable. Clonality grew at ibrutinib response; at progression, it decreased back toward baseline.

Regarding this clone: Its antigen is not known.

Clones were read by immunoSEQ multiplex PCR, and TCRdb kept only the in-frame ones, dropping some. The sample shows 200,000 to 250,000 clones, under 80% of them seen only once. Germline V gene data show CDR1 as MNHEY and CDR2 as SMNVEV (reference sequence). The CDR3 covers 15 residues. V dropped 5 bases and J dropped 6; count of bases not matched to a gene: 11. This chain joins TRBV27 and TRBJ2-7, with 9 bases aligning to TRBD1. Source: PBMCs, taken after 24 months of ibrutinib treatment. The TCR sequence derives from a human donor with chronic lymphocytic leukemia. The DNA of the CDR3 is TGTGCCAGCAGTAATTGGGGACAGGGAAGGGTCGAGCAGTACTTC. It codes for CASSNWGQGRVEQYF.